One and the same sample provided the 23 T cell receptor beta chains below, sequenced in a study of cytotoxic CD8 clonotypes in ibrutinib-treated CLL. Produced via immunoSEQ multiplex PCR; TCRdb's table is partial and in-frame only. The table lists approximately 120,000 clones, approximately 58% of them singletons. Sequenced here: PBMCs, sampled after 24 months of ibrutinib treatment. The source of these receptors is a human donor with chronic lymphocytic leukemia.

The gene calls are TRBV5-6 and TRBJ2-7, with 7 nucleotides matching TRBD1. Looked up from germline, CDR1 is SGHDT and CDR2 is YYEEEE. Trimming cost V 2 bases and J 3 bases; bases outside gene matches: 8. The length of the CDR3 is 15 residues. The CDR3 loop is CASSLLDRDSYEQYF. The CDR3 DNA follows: TGTGCCAGCAGCTTATTAGACCGGGACAGCTACGAGCAGTACTTC. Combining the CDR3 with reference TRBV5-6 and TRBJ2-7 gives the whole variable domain DAGVTQSPTHLIKTRGQQVTLRCSPKSGHDTVSWYQQALGQGPQFIFQYYEEEERQRGNFPDRFSGHQFPNYSSELNVNALLLGDSALYLCASSLLDRDSYEQYFGPGTRLTVT.

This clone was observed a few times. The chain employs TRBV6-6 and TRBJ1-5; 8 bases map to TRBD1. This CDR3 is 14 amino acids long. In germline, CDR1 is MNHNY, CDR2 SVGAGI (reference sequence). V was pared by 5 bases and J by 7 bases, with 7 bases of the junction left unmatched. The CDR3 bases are TGTGCCAGCAGTACTCAGGGGGCCGGGCAGCCCCAGCATTTT. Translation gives CASSTQGAGQPQHF.

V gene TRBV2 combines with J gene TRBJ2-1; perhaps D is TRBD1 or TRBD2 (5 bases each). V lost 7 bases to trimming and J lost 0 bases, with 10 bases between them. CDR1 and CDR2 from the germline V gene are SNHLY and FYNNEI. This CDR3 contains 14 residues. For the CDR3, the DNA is TGTGCCAGCAAGGGGCTAGCCTCCTACAATGAGCAGTTCTTC. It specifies CASKGLASYNEQFF.

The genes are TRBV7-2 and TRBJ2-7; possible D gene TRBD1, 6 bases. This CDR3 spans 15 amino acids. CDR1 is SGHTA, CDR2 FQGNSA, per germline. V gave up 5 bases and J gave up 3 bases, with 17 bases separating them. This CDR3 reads CASSESPGQVYEQYF. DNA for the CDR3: TGTGCCAGCAGCGAATCACCGGGACAAGTCTACGAGCAGTACTTC. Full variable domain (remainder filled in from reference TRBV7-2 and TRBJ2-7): GAGVSQSPSNKVTEKGKDVELRCDPISGHTALYWYRQSLGQGLEFLIYFQGNSAPDKSGLPSDRFSAERTGGSVSTLTIQRTQQEDSAVYLCASSESPGQVYEQYFGPGTRLTVT.

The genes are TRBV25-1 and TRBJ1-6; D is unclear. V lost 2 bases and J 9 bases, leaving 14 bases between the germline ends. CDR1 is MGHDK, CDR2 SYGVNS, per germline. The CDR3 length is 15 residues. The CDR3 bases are TGTGCCAGCAGTGAACCCACCTCTTGGGGTTCACCCCTCCACTTT. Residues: CASSEPTSWGSPLHF.

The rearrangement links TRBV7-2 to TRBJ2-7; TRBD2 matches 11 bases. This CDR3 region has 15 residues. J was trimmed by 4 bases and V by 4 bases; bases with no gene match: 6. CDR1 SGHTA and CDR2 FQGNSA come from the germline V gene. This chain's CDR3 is CASSSLAGGQYEQYF. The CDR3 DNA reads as TGTGCCAGCAGCTCCTTAGCGGGGGGGCAGTACGAGCAGTACTTC.

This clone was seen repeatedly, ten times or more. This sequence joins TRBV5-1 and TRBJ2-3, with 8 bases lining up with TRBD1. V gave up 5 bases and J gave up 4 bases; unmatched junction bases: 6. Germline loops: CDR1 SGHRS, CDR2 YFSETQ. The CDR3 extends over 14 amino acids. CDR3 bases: TGCGCCAGCAGGCAGACAGGGGAGGCAGATACGCAGTATTTT. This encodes CASRQTGEADTQYF.

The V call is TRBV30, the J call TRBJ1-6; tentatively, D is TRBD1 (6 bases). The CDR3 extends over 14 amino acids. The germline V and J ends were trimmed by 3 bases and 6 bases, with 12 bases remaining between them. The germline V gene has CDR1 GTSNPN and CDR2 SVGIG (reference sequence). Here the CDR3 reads CAWSAGQLNSPLHF. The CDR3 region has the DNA TGTGCCTGGAGCGCCGGACAGCTTAATTCACCCCTCCACTTT.

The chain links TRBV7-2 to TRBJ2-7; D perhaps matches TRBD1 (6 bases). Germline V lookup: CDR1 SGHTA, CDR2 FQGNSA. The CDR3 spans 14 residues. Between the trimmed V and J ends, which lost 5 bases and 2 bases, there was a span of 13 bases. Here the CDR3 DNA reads TGTGCCAGCAGCGCCTCACAGGGAACCTACGAGCAGTACTTC. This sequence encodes CASSASQGTYEQYF.

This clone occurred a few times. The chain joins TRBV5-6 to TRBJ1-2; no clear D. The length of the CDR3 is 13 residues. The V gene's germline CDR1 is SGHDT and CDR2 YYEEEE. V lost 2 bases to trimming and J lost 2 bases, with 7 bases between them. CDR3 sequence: CASSFAGNYGYTF. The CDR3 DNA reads TGTGCCAGCAGCTTCGCGGGGAACTATGGCTACACCTTC.

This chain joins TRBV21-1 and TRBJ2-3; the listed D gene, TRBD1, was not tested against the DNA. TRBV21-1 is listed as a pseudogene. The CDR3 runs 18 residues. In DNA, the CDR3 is TGTGCCAGCAGCAAAAGGGATTTGAAGGGGCAGGGTCCAGATACGCAGTATTTT. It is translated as CASSKRDLKGQGPDTQYF.

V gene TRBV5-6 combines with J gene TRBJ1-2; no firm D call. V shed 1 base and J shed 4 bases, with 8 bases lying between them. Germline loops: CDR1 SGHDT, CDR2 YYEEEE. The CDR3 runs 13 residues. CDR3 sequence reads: CASSLPELYGYTF. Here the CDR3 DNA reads TGTGCCAGCAGCTTGCCGGAACTCTATGGCTACACCTTC.

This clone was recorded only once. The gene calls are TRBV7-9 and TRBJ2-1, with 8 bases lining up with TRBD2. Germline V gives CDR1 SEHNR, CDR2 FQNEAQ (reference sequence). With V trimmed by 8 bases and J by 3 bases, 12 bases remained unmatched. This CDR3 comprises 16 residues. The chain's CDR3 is CASPGSGGRGYNEQFF. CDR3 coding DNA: TGTGCCAGCCCCGGGAGCGGGGGCCGAGGCTACAATGAGCAGTTCTTC.

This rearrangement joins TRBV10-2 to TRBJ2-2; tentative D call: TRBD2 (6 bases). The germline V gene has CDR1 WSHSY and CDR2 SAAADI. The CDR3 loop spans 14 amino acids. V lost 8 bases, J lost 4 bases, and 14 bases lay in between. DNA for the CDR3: TGCGCCAGCGGCGTGGGGCGGGGCACCGGGGAGCTGTTTTTT. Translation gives CASGVGRGTGELFF.

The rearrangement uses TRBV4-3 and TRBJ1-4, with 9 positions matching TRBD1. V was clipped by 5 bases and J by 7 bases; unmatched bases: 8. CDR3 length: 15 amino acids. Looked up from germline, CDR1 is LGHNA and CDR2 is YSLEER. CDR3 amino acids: CASSFGQGRGEKLFF. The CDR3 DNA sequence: TGCGCCAGCAGCTTTGGACAGGGGAGAGGTGAAAAACTGTTTTTT.

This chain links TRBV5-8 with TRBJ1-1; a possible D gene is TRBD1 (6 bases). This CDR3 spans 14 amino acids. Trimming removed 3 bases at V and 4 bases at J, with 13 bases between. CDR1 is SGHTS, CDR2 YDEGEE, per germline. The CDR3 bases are TGTGCCAGCAGCTACAGGGCAGGGATCACTGAAGCTTTCTTT. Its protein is CASSYRAGITEAFF.

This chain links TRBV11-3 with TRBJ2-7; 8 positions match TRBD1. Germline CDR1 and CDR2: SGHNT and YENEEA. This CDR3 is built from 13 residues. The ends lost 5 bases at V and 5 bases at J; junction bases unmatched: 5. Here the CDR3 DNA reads TGTGCCAGCAGCGCCGACAGGGGCCACGAGCAGTACTTC. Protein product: CASSADRGHEQYF.

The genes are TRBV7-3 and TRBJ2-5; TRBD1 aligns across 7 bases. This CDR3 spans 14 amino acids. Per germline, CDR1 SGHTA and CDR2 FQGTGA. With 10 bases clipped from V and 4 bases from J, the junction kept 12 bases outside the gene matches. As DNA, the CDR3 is TGTGCCACCACCCAGGGAACAGGGGCAGAGACCCAGTACTTC. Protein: CATTQGTGAETQYF.

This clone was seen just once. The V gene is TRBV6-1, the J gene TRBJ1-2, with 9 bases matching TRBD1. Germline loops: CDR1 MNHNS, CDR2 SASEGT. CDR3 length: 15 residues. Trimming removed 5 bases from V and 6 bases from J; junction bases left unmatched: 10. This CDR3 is CASSLTGTGINGYTF. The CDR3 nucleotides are TGTGCCAGCAGTCTAACCGGGACAGGGATTAATGGCTACACCTTC.

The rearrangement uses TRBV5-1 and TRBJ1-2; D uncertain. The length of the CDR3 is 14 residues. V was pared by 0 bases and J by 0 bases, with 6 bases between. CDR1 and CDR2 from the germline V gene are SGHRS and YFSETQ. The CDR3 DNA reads TGCGCCAGCAGCTTGGAAAGGGCTAACTATGGCTACACCTTC. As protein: CASSLERANYGYTF.

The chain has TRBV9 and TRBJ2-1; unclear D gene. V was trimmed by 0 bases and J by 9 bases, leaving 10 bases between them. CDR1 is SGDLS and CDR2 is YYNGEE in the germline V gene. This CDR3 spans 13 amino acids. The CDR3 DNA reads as TGTGCCAGCAGCGTAGCGCGTAAGTCTGAGCAGTTCTTC. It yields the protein CASSVARKSEQFF.

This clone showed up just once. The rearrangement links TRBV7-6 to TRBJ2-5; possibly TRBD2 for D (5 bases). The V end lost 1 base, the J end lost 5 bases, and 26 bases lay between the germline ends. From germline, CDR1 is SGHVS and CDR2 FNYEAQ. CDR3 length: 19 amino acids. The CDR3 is CASSLDLLAGPGLGETQYF. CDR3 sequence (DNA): TGTGCCAGCAGCTTAGATTTGTTGGCGGGTCCCGGCCTAGGGGAGACCCAGTACTTC.

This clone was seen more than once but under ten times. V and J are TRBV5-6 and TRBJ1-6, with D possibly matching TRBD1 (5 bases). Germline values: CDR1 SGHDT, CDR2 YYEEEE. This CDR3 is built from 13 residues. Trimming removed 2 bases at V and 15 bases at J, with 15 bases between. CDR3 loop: CASSLKDNQVLHF. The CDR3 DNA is TGTGCCAGCAGCTTAAAGGACAATCAGGTCCTCCACTTT.